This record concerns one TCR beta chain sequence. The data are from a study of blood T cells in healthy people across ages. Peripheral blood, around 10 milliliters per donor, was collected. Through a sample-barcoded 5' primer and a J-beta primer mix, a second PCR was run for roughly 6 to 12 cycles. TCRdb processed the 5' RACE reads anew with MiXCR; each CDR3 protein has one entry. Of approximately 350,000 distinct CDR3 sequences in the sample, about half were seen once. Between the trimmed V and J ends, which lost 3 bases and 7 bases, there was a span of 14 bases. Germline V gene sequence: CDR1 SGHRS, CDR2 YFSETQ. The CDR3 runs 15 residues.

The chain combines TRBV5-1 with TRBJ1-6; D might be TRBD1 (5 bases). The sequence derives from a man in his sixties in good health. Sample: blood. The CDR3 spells CASSSPGTGNSPLHF. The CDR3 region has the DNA TGCGCCAGCAGCTCACCCGGGACGGGGAATTCACCCCTCCACTTT.